This T cell receptor beta chain derives from a study of regulatory T cells in long-lasting Graves disease (dated by TCRdb to the early 2020s). For context, the study as a whole: Newly diagnosed Graves' disease patients had taken antithyroid drugs for less than 3 months. This study used TCR sequencing and RNA sequencing of peripheral blood to compare persistent Graves' disease patients against newly diagnosed Graves' disease patients. The study was conducted in China and was registered as a clinical trial. A total of around 35 samples underwent TCR sequencing, from about 13 patients with persistent Graves' disease and 20 or so patients with newly diagnosed Graves' disease.

The sample's time point label, decoded: newly diagnosed GD, antithyroid drugs for less than 3 months. For both TCR sequencing and RNA sequencing, RNA was extracted from PBMCs in TRIzol. Graves' disease was diagnosed according to American Thyroid Association guidelines. Recruitment of patients was carried out at an endocrinology department in Xi'an, China. Each patient gave about 8.1 milliliters of peripheral blood, collected in an EDTA anticoagulant tube. Ficoll Paque Plus density gradient separation was used to isolate PBMCs, and no further T cell sorting was performed. RNA quality was checked with an Agilent 2100 Bioanalyzer and agarose gel, and concentration with a NanoDrop 2000. What the research found in general, with its limitations: Persistent Graves' disease patients showed lower TCR Shannon entropy and fewer highly expanded clones than newly diagnosed patients, suggesting clonal expansion. Preferential use of TRBV28, TRBJ1-2 and TRBJ2-5 was observed in persistent disease, whereas TRBV20-1 and TRBJ2-1 were favored in newly diagnosed disease. Because the primary lesion, thyroid tissue, could not be accessed, the study looked at peripheral blood alone. Persistent patients shared more public clonotypes among themselves (around 2,500) than newly diagnosed patients did (nearly 1,000). The authors acknowledged the small sample size as a limitation that may reduce accuracy. Sequencing and analysis were limited to the TCR beta chain.

Many counts were recorded for this clonotype. The specificity of this receptor is unknown. Per-nucleotide qualities are absent, and no much larger clonotype sits a single base away. Libraries were made using multiplex PCR. The instrument was an Illumina HiSeq 4000. CDR3 regions were amplified by Arm-PCR with iRepertoire HTBI primers to construct TCR beta libraries. PCR products were gel purified before sequencing. The published analysis was carried out like this. Gene usage analysis of CDR3 amino acid clonotypes relied on the roughly 67 TRBV and 14 TRBJ segments identified across samples. Filtered high-quality paired reads were merged into contigs using COPE and FqMerger. BLAST was used to align contigs to IMGT TRBV, TRBD and TRBJ reference genes, and CDR3 was defined according to IMGT. Any clonotype with a frequency above 0.1% was classified as a highly expanded clone. Shannon entropy was used to measure repertoire diversity, and the Gini coefficient was used to measure V-J evenness. Clonotypes shared by more than one individual were considered public. Using fastp trimming at Q25 and MiXCR clonotype assembly, TCRdb reanalyzed the public sequencing data and kept in-frame beta chains. Each record represents a unique CDR3 protein, reported with the most common genes and DNA among its rows. The V and J calls here are based on TCRdb, not the publication. In all, the sample holds about 400,000 distinct CDR3 sequences, and about 16% of those were seen once. The top ten clonotypes cover approximately 21% of the sample.

For this chain, trimming is 6 bases at the V end and 1 base at the J end, and the number of junction bases without a gene match is 11. CDR1 MDHEN and CDR2 SYDVKM were looked up in the germline V gene. The CDR3 holds 17 amino acids from the cysteine to the phenylalanine. The CDR3 DNA has 51 bases and is translated from base 1. The chain was built from TRBV28 and TRBJ2-1; a stretch of 8 junction bases matches TRBD2. Here the sequenced sample was peripheral blood mononuclear cells (PBMCs), taken at new diagnosis, from a patient treated with antithyroid drugs. The source of this sequence is a female donor with Graves disease. This receptor carries the CDR3 CASRSGSAGISYNEQFF. The sequenced DNA is TGTGCCAGCAGGAGCGGGAGTGCCGGGATTTCCTACAATGAGCAGTTCTTC.